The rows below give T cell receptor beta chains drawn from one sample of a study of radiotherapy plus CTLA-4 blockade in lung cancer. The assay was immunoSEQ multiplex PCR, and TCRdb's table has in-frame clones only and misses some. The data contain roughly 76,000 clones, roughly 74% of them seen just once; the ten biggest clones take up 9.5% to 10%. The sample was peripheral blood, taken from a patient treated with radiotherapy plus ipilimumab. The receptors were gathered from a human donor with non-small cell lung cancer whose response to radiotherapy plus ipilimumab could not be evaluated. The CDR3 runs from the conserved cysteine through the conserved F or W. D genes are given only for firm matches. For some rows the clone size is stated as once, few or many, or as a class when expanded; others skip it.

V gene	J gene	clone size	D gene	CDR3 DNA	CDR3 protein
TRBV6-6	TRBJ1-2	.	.	TGTGCCAGCAGTTACCTGGGCGGGAGCGCAGGAGGCTACACCTTC	CASSYLGGSAGGYTF
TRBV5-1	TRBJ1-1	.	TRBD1	TGCGCCAGCAGCCCGACCGGGACAGGGGGCACTGAAGCTTTCTTT	CASSPTGTGGTEAFF
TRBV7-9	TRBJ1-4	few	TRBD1	TGTGCCAGCAGCCTCGGGACAGGGGATGAAAAACTGTTTTTT	CASSLGTGDEKLFF
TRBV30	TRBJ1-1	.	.	TGTGCCTGGAGTGTCGCACAGTTCTATCCCACTGAAGCTTTCTTT	CAWSVAQFYPTEAFF
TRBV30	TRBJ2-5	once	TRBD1	TGTGCCTGGAGTACAGGGGACAGGGGGGGGGTGACCCAGTACTTC	CAWSTGDRGGVTQYF
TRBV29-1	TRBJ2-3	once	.	TGCAGCGTCGAGGTAGACAGCACAGATACGCAGTATTTT	CSVEVDSTDTQYF
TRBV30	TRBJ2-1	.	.	TGTGCCTGGGCCGAGGGACTCGCCCCCTACAATGAGCAGTTCTTC	CAWAEGLAPYNEQFF
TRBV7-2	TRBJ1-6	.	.	TGTGCCAGCAGCCTTCAGGGTTATAATTCACCCCTCCACTTT	CASSLQGYNSPLHF
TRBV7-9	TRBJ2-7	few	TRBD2	TGTGCCAGCAGCAGCAGGACTAGCGGGAGGTGGAACGAGCAGTACTTC	CASSSRTSGRWNEQYF
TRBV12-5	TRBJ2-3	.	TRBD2	TGTGCTAGTGGTCTCGGGACTAGCGGGGCCTCCACAGATACGCAGTATTTT	CASGLGTSGASTDTQYF
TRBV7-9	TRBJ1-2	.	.	TGTGCCAGCAGCCCGACGGGAAGCTATGGCTACACCTTC	CASSPTGSYGYTF
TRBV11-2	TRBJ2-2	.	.	TGTGCCAGCAGCTTACAGGGTTCGAACACCGGGGAGCTGTTTTTT	CASSLQGSNTGELFF
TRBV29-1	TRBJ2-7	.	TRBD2	TGCAGCGTTGAAACGGGACTAGCGGGAGGGCCGGGGGAGCAGTACTTC	CSVETGLAGGPGEQYF
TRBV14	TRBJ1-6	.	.	TGTGCCAGCAGCCAACTTAATTCACCCCTCCACTTT	CASSQLNSPLHF
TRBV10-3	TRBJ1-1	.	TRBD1	TGTGCCATCAGGGACAGGGTCCCGAACACTGAAGCTTTCTTT	CAIRDRVPNTEAFF
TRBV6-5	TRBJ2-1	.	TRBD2	TGTGCCAGCAGTACCGGACTAGCGGACAATGAGCAGTTCTTC	CASSTGLADNEQFF
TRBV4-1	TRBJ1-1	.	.	TGCGCCAGCAGCCAACCCCTACTGACGGGTAAAGCTTTCTTT	CASSQPLLTGKAFF
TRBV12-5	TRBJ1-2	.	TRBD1	TGTGCTAGTGGTTTGGTACTTGGGACAGGGAACTCAGCTAACTATGGCTACACCTTC	CASGLVLGTGNSANYGYTF
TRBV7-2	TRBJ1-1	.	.	TGTGCCAGCAGCAGGGGGGGACCGCTGACTGAAGCTTTCTTT	CASSRGGPLTEAFF
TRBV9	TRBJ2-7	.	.	TGTGCCAGCAGCGTAGGAGTTAATGAGGACTCCTACGAGCAGTACTTC	CASSVGVNEDSYEQYF
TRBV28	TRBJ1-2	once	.	TGTGCCAGTAGTCCACAGCTAGCCCCCTACTATGGCTACACCTTC	CASSPQLAPYYGYTF
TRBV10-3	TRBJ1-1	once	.	TGTGCCATCAGTGGCGAGGGGGTGGCTGAAGCTTTCTTT	CAISGEGVAEAFF
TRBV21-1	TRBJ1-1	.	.	TGTGCCAGCAGCAAAGAATTCCTGGGGAGGAACACTGAAGCTTTCTTT	CASSKEFLGRNTEAFF
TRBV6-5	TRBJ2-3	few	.	TGTGCCAGCAGTTACTCCGGAGAGAACACAGATACGCAGTATTTT	CASSYSGENTDTQYF
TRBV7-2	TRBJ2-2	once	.	TGTGCCAGCAGCCCCGTTGGCAGGCGCGACACCGGGGAGCTGTTTTTT	CASSPVGRRDTGELFF